This is a list of T cell receptor beta chains from one sample in a study of CD8+CD57+ T cells in acquired aplastic anemia. One entry per CDR3 protein results from TCRdb running MiXCR on the reads. Of 120,000 or so distinct CDR3 sequences detected, about two fifths appear once; the ten largest clones hold over 2%. Source material: sorted CD4+, CD8+, or CD8+CD57+ T cells (not recorded which) from PBMCs. The receptors were sampled from a human donor with aplastic anemia. Both conserved end residues are part of each CDR3. A D gene is named only where the DNA matches it firmly. Not all rows give a size; the values are once, few, many and, for expanded clones, a class.

abundance: NA; d_gene: NA; j_gene: TRBJ1-6; v_gene: TRBV20-1; CDR3aa: CSAPQGTPNSPLHF; CDR3nt: TGCAGTGCTCCGCAGGGAACCCCTAATTCACCCCTCCACTTT
abundance: many; d_gene: NA; j_gene: TRBJ1-1; v_gene: TRBV19; CDR3aa: CASSTRNTEAFF; CDR3nt: TGTGCCAGTAGTACCCGGAACACTGAAGCTTTCTTT
abundance: many; d_gene: NA; j_gene: TRBJ1-6; v_gene: TRBV10-3; CDR3aa: CAISEDAGIINSPLHF; CDR3nt: TGTGCCATCAGTGAAGATGCGGGGATAATTAATTCACCCCTCCACTTT
abundance: NA; d_gene: NA; j_gene: TRBJ2-7; v_gene: TRBV25-1; CDR3aa: CASSPPGQPLTCEQYF; CDR3nt: TGTGCCAGCTCACCACCAGGGCAACCCCTAACCTGCGAGCAGTACTTC
abundance: few; d_gene: NA; j_gene: TRBJ2-7; v_gene: TRBV7-8; CDR3aa: CASSLGTTYEQYF; CDR3nt: TGTGCCAGCAGCTTAGGCACAACCTACGAGCAGTACTTC
abundance: NA; d_gene: NA; j_gene: TRBJ1-6; v_gene: TRBV12-3/TRBV12-4; CDR3aa: CASSLDGAGGRGSPLHF; CDR3nt: TGTGCCAGCAGTTTAGACGGGGCGGGGGGCCGTGGATCACCCCTCCACTTT
abundance: few; d_gene: TRBD2; j_gene: TRBJ2-1; v_gene: TRBV11-2; CDR3aa: CASRLRGLAGENEQFF; CDR3nt: TGTGCCAGCAGACTCAGGGGGCTAGCGGGGGAAAATGAGCAGTTCTTC
abundance: many; d_gene: TRBD1; j_gene: TRBJ1-1; v_gene: TRBV5-1; CDR3aa: CASSSTTGVTEAFF; CDR3nt: TGCGCCAGCAGCTCAACTACAGGGGTGACTGAAGCTTTCTTT
abundance: NA; d_gene: NA; j_gene: TRBJ2-1; v_gene: TRBV5-5; CDR3aa: CASSLGRVGEQFF; CDR3nt: TGTGCCAGCAGCTTAGGTCGAGTTGGTGAGCAGTTCTTC
abundance: NA; d_gene: NA; j_gene: TRBJ1-1; v_gene: TRBV2; CDR3aa: CASRIGRTEAFF; CDR3nt: TGTGCCAGCAGAATAGGGCGGACTGAAGCTTTCTTT
abundance: NA; d_gene: TRBD1; j_gene: TRBJ1-1; v_gene: TRBV2; CDR3aa: CANGTGGMNTEAFF; CDR3nt: TGTGCCAACGGGACAGGGGGAATGAACACTGAAGCTTTCTTT
abundance: NA; d_gene: TRBD1; j_gene: TRBJ1-5; v_gene: TRBV28; CDR3aa: CASRPGQGSQPQHF; CDR3nt: TGTGCCAGTCGCCCGGGACAGGGGAGTCAGCCCCAGCATTTT
abundance: NA; d_gene: NA; j_gene: TRBJ2-3; v_gene: TRBV6-4; CDR3aa: CAGSLDRADTQYF; CDR3nt: TGTGCCGGCAGTCTTGATCGGGCAGATACGCAGTATTTT
abundance: NA; d_gene: NA; j_gene: TRBJ2-7; v_gene: TRBV15; CDR3aa: CATSRDLPLRNEQYF; CDR3nt: TGCGCCACCAGCAGAGATTTGCCCCTTAGGAACGAGCAGTACTTC
abundance: NA; d_gene: NA; j_gene: TRBJ2-7; v_gene: TRBV7-9; CDR3aa: CASSLRGAGNDEQYF; CDR3nt: TGTGCCAGCAGCTTACGGGGGGCAGGGAACGACGAGCAGTACTTC
abundance: many; d_gene: TRBD1; j_gene: TRBJ1-4; v_gene: TRBV19; CDR3aa: CASSNAGGHTNEKLFF; CDR3nt: TGTGCCAGTAGTAACGCAGGGGGCCATACTAATGAAAAACTGTTTTTT
abundance: NA; d_gene: NA; j_gene: TRBJ1-4; v_gene: TRBV20-1; CDR3aa: CSARDGGREKLFF; CDR3nt: TGCAGTGCTAGAGATGGGGGCAGGGAAAAACTGTTTTTT
abundance: few; d_gene: NA; j_gene: TRBJ1-2; v_gene: TRBV20-1; CDR3aa: CSARTGSGYTF; CDR3nt: TGCAGTGCTAGAACAGGGTCTGGCTACACCTTC
abundance: NA; d_gene: TRBD2; j_gene: TRBJ2-7; v_gene: TRBV10-2; CDR3aa: CASSGPRQLAGGEQYF; CDR3nt: TGCGCCAGCAGTGGGCCCAGACAACTAGCGGGGGGCGAGCAGTACTTC
abundance: many; d_gene: NA; j_gene: TRBJ2-6; v_gene: TRBV20-1; CDR3aa: CSARAQVSGANVLTF; CDR3nt: TGCAGTGCTAGAGCTCAGGTCTCTGGGGCCAACGTCCTGACTTTC
abundance: many; d_gene: NA; j_gene: TRBJ2-2; v_gene: TRBV2; CDR3aa: CASSVDSNTGELFF; CDR3nt: TGTGCCAGCAGTGTGGACAGCAACACCGGGGAGCTGTTTTTT
abundance: many; d_gene: NA; j_gene: TRBJ2-7; v_gene: TRBV20-1; CDR3aa: CSASPGKLAYEQYF; CDR3nt: TGCAGTGCTAGTCCGGGGAAACTGGCCTACGAGCAGTACTTC
abundance: many; d_gene: NA; j_gene: TRBJ1-1; v_gene: TRBV20-1; CDR3aa: CSALWTENTEAFF; CDR3nt: TGCAGTGCTCTCTGGACAGAGAACACTGAAGCTTTCTTT
abundance: NA; d_gene: NA; j_gene: TRBJ2-3; v_gene: TRBV20-1; CDR3aa: CSARGDIGTDTQYF; CDR3nt: TGCAGTGCTAGAGGTGACATAGGCACAGATACGCAGTATTTT
abundance: many; d_gene: NA; j_gene: TRBJ2-5; v_gene: TRBV11-2; CDR3aa: CASSETPSQGETQYF; CDR3nt: TGTGCCAGCAGCGAAACTCCTAGCCAGGGAGAGACCCAGTACTTC
abundance: many; d_gene: NA; j_gene: TRBJ2-5; v_gene: TRBV7-9; CDR3aa: CASSLDSFSETQYF; CDR3nt: TGTGCCAGCAGCCTGGACAGTTTTTCGGAGACCCAGTACTTC
abundance: NA; d_gene: NA; j_gene: TRBJ2-2; v_gene: TRBV11-2; CDR3aa: CASSRNGGATNTGGLFF; CDR3nt: TGTGCCAGCAGCCGGAATGGGGGGGCAACGAACACCGGGGGGCTGTTTTTT
abundance: NA; d_gene: TRBD1; j_gene: TRBJ1-2; v_gene: TRBV18; CDR3aa: CASSPEGAYGYTF; CDR3nt: TGTGCCAGCTCACCCGAGGGGGCATATGGCTACACCTTC
abundance: NA; d_gene: TRBD2; j_gene: TRBJ2-7; v_gene: TRBV20-1; CDR3aa: CSAVGLAATYEQYF; CDR3nt: TGCAGTGCTGTTGGACTAGCGGCAACCTACGAGCAGTACTTC
abundance: NA; d_gene: NA; j_gene: TRBJ1-2; v_gene: TRBV10-2; CDR3aa: CASSESAYGYTF; CDR3nt: TGCGCCAGCAGTGAGTCGGCCTATGGCTACACCTTC
abundance: many; d_gene: NA; j_gene: TRBJ2-1; v_gene: TRBV24-1; CDR3aa: CATSVLGADGWDEQFF; CDR3nt: TGTGCCACCAGTGTTTTGGGGGCGGATGGTTGGGATGAGCAGTTCTTC
abundance: many; d_gene: NA; j_gene: TRBJ2-1; v_gene: TRBV5-1; CDR3aa: CASSLRGGYNEQFF; CDR3nt: TGCGCCAGCAGCCTGAGAGGGGGCTACAATGAGCAGTTCTTC
abundance: many; d_gene: TRBD1; j_gene: TRBJ2-3; v_gene: TRBV9; CDR3aa: CASSVGTGGAGTDTQYF; CDR3nt: TGTGCCAGCAGCGTCGGGACAGGGGGCGCCGGCACAGATACGCAGTATTTT
abundance: NA; d_gene: NA; j_gene: TRBJ2-6; v_gene: TRBV29-1; CDR3aa: CSVAQGGFSSGANVLTF; CDR3nt: TGCAGCGTGGCGCAGGGGGGGTTTAGCTCTGGGGCCAACGTCCTGACTTTC
abundance: NA; d_gene: NA; j_gene: TRBJ1-6; v_gene: TRBV10-3; CDR3aa: CAISDGSGYKNSPLHF; CDR3nt: TGTGCCATCAGTGACGGGTCCGGCTACAAGAATTCACCCCTCCACTTT
abundance: once; d_gene: NA; j_gene: TRBJ1-2; v_gene: TRBV12-3/TRBV12-4; CDR3aa: CASSQDKGYTF; CDR3nt: TGTGCCAGCAGCCAAGATAAGGGCTACACCTTC
abundance: many; d_gene: TRBD1; j_gene: TRBJ2-7; v_gene: TRBV5-1; CDR3aa: CASSLETGGGEQYF; CDR3nt: TGCGCCAGCAGCTTGGAGACAGGGGGCGGCGAGCAGTACTTC